This TCR beta chain was obtained from a study of T cells expressing NK-cell markers (dated by TCRdb to 2020 to 2021). For the study in its entirety: Three sorted T-cell subsets (CD3+CD56+NKG2C+, CD3+CD56+NKG2C- and CD3+CD56-NKG2C+) from under ten donors had their TCR beta-chain repertoires profiled. Seven of the eight sequenced donors were HCMV-seropositive and one was HCMV-seronegative. Illumina HiSeq 2000/2500, MiSeq or NextSeq was used to sequence libraries as 2 x 150 bp reads. The study sequenced eight donors, all healthy volunteers chosen at random: three men and five women.

The germline V gene gives CDR1 as MRHNA and CDR2 as SNTAGT. The CDR3 has 17 amino acids, counting the end cysteine and phenylalanine. Nucleotide data are not available. What the authors observed across the whole study: Whether the expanded NKG2C-expressing T cell clones were specific for HCMV antigens remained unclear. For about 6 donors, the dominant CD3+CD56+NKG2C+ clonotypes were among the top 10 CD8+ clonotypes and accounted for 1.0-7.0% of CD8+ T cells. Those dominant clonotypes were again the most abundant among CD3+CD56-NKG2C+ cells in a few donors, at 28.3-60.1%.

To determine HCMV serostatus, a commercial ELISA kit was used to detect HCMV-specific IgG in serum. Peripheral blood mononuclear cells were isolated from blood by Ficoll density gradient centrifugation. A remark on this clonotype: Its antigen remains undetermined.

Sequencing was carried out with an Illumina HiSeq 2000. TCR beta cDNA libraries were prepared using 5'RACE template switching, which introduced a universal primer site and unique molecular identifiers. Synthesis of cDNA was primed from the TCR beta constant segment and was followed by two consecutive PCR amplification steps. Under the source paper's analysis protocol: MIGEC handled demultiplexing of the reads and grouping by UMI, while MiTCR was used to assemble and quantify clonotypes. To exclude erroneous sequences, only TCR cDNA sequences supported by at least two reads were retained. Downstream repertoire analysis used the tcR package, and clonotypes were matched across fractions by CDR3 nucleotide sequence plus V segment. VDJmatch was used to annotate antigen specificity against VDJdb, with one amino acid substitution in CDR3 permitted. The reads were reprocessed in TCRdb, with one entry per CDR3 protein sequence and no accompanying DNA. These V and J calls are TCRdb output, not the study's own analysis. The sample's records list 300,000 to 450,000 distinct CDR3 sequences. The ten largest make up around 4.9% of the sample.

The sample comprised blood T cells: a sorted CD56 or NKG2C T cell subset, CD4+ or CD8+ T cells, or bulk PBMC T cells (not recorded which). The source is a man aged 18-75 years in good health. The sequence is built from TRBV6-4 and TRBJ2-2; TCRdb's D gene call, TRBD2, goes unchecked for lack of DNA. The encoded CDR3 is CASSRWLTSANTGELFF.